A single sample gave rise to the 12 T cell receptor beta chains below, sequenced in a study of blood T cell repertoires in COVID-19. Method: immunoSEQ multiplex PCR; TCRdb's copy keeps in-frame clones and lacks some. The data show under 300,000 clones, about four fifths seen once. The source material was peripheral blood. All receptors derive from a woman aged 18-29 years with acute or convalescent COVID-19.

CDR3 nucleotides: TGTGCCACCAGCAGGGGTGGCGAAAACATTCAGTACTTC. It encodes CATSRGGENIQYF. The rearrangement uses TRBV24-1 and TRBJ2-4; a possible D gene is TRBD1 (6 bases). Trimming took 7 bases from V and 5 from J, leaving 11 bases between them. This CDR3 has 13 amino acids. Germline CDR1 KGHDR, CDR2 SFDVKD.

This sequence joins TRBV29-1 and TRBJ2-5, with D maybe TRBD2 (6 bases). The length of the CDR3 is 14 residues. V lost 5 bases and J 2 bases, leaving 15 bases between the germline ends. Germline assignment: CDR1 SQVTM and CDR2 ANQGSEA. CDR3 region: CSVQYPGLQETQYF. DNA of the CDR3: TGCAGCGTTCAGTACCCGGGACTTCAAGAGACCCAGTACTTC. Full variable domain (remainder filled in from reference TRBV29-1 and TRBJ2-5): SAVISQKPSRDICQRGTSLTIQCQVDSQVTMMFWYRQQPGQSLTLIATANQGSEATYESGFVIDKFPISRPNLTFSTLTVSNMSPEDSSIYLCSVQYPGLQETQYFGPGTRLLVL.

The J gene is TRBJ2-1, the V gene TRBV11-2; the match to TRBD2 covers 10 bases. In germline, CDR1 is SGHAT, CDR2 FQNNGV. This CDR3 spans 15 amino acids. V was pared by 6 bases and J by 5 bases, with 7 bases of the junction left unmatched. The CDR3 spells CASSLSGRSDNEQFF. The CDR3 region has the DNA TGTGCCAGCAGTCTTAGCGGGAGGTCCGACAATGAGCAGTTCTTC.

The V gene is TRBV7-2, the J gene TRBJ2-1; 11 bases match TRBD2. Germline CDR1 and CDR2: SGHTA and FQGNSA. V was clipped by 0 bases and J by 6 bases; unmatched bases: 4. The CDR3 sequence is 16 residues long. The CDR3 loop reads CASSLALAGGINEQFF. CDR3 DNA: TGTGCCAGCAGCTTAGCGCTAGCGGGAGGAATCAATGAGCAGTTCTTC.

The CDR3 nucleotides are TGTGCCAGCAGCCGACAGGGGGCTGGTGGGACCCAGTACTTC. This encodes CASSRQGAGGTQYF. This chain connects TRBV7-8 to TRBJ2-5, with 10 positions matching TRBD1. This CDR3 spans 14 amino acids. The germline V gene has CDR1 SGHVS and CDR2 FQNEAQ. Losses at the gene ends were 5 bases for V and 7 bases for J; bases not matched to a gene: 7. The whole variable domain, filled in from reference TRBV7-8 and TRBJ2-5, reads GAGVSQSPRYKVAKRGQDVALRCDPISGHVSLFWYQQALGQGPEFLTYFQNEAQLDKSGLPSDRFFAERPEGSVSTLKIQRTQQEDSAVYLCASSRQGAGGTQYFGPGTRLLVL.

In its sample, this clone was seen a few times. The chain recombines TRBV5-1 with TRBJ2-5; 9 bases are a match to TRBD2. J gave up 5 bases and V 4 bases, and 9 bases lay outside the gene matches. The CDR3 is made up of 15 amino acids. Germline assignment: CDR1 SGHRS and CDR2 YFSETQ. CDR3 sequence: CASSINSGSAETQYF. The CDR3 DNA reads as TGCGCCAGCAGCATAAATAGCGGGAGCGCTGAGACCCAGTACTTC.

The gene calls are TRBV5-5 and TRBJ1-4, with 7 bases matching TRBD1. CDR1 is SGHKS, CDR2 YYEKEE, per germline (reference sequence). V was pared by 5 bases and J by 6 bases, with 7 bases of the junction left unmatched. The CDR3 totals 14 residues. CDR3 sequence: CASRRDSAHEKLFF. Here the CDR3 DNA reads TGTGCCAGCAGGCGGGACAGTGCCCATGAAAAACTGTTTTTT.

The chain has TRBV18 and TRBJ2-2, with 9 bases that match TRBD2. Germline trimming cut 4 bases from V and 1 base from J; bases unmatched to any gene: 7. The CDR3 consists of 17 residues. CDR1 KGHSH and CDR2 LQKENI come from the germline V gene. DNA for the CDR3: TGTGCCAGCTCACTACCCGGACTAGCGATGAACACCGGGGAGCTGTTTTTT. This translates into CASSLPGLAMNTGELFF. Together with reference TRBV18 and TRBJ2-2, the CDR3 gives the full variable domain: NAGVMQNPRHLVRRRGQEARLRCSPMKGHSHVYWYRQLPEEGLKFMVYLQKENIIDESGMPKERFSAEFPKEGPSILRIQQVVRGDSAAYFCASSLPGLAMNTGELFFGEGSRLTVL.

The chain carries TRBV5-1 and TRBJ1-6; 7 nucleotides agree with TRBD1. The CDR3 totals 14 residues. The junction had 3 bases not matched to a gene; V was cut back by 2 bases and J by 7 bases. Per the germline V gene, CDR1 is SGHRS and CDR2 is YFSETQ. Here the CDR3 reads CASSFWTGNSPLHF. CDR3 nucleotide sequence: TGCGCCAGCAGCTTTTGGACAGGAAATTCACCCCTCCACTTT.

The chain combines TRBV5-6 with TRBJ2-2, with TRBD2 identical over 7 bases. This CDR3 region has 17 residues. Germline lookup yields CDR1 SGHDT and CDR2 YYEEEE. V trimming: 0 bases; J trimming: 1 base; junction bases outside the gene matches: 6. The CDR3 spells CASSLGLAVMNTGELFF. The CDR3 DNA reads as TGTGCCAGCAGCTTGGGTCTAGCGGTTATGAACACCGGGGAGCTGTTTTTT. Complete variable domain (other parts from reference TRBV5-6 and TRBJ2-2): DAGVTQSPTHLIKTRGQQVTLRCSPKSGHDTVSWYQQALGQGPQFIFQYYEEEERQRGNFPDRFSGHQFPNYSSELNVNALLLGDSALYLCASSLGLAVMNTGELFFGEGSRLTVL.

The chain combines TRBV4-1 with TRBJ2-7; 10 bases map to TRBD2. The CDR3 totals 17 residues. CDR1 is MGHRA, CDR2 YSYEKL, per germline. Trimming took 0 bases from V and 2 from J; bases not matched to a gene: 7. The CDR3 loop reads CASSQEALAGDTYEQYF. The CDR3 DNA is TGCGCCAGCAGCCAAGAGGCCCTAGCGGGAGATACCTACGAGCAGTACTTC.

The genes are TRBV6-2 or TRBV6-3 and TRBJ2-7; 13 bases fit TRBD2. J gave up 5 bases and V 6 bases, and 22 bases lay outside the gene matches. The CDR3 extends over 20 amino acids. Germline V CDR1 and CDR2: MNHEY, SVGEGT. The CDR3 is CASSQRNPENGLAGADEQYF. CDR3 DNA sequence: TGTGCCAGCAGCCAACGCAACCCCGAGAATGGACTAGCGGGAGCGGACGAGCAGTACTTC.